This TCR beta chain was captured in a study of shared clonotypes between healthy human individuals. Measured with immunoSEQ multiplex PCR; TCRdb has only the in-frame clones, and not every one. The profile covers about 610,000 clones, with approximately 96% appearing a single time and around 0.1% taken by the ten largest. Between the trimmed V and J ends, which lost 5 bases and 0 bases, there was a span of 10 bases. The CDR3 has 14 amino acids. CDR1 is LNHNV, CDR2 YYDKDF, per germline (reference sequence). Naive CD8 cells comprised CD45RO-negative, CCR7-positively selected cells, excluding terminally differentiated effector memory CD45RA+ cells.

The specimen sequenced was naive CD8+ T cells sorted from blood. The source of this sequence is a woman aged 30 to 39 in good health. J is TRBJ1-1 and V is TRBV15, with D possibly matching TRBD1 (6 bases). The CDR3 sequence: CATSLRTVNTEAFF. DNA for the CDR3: TGTGCCACCAGCCTTCGGACAGTGAACACTGAAGCTTTCTTT.